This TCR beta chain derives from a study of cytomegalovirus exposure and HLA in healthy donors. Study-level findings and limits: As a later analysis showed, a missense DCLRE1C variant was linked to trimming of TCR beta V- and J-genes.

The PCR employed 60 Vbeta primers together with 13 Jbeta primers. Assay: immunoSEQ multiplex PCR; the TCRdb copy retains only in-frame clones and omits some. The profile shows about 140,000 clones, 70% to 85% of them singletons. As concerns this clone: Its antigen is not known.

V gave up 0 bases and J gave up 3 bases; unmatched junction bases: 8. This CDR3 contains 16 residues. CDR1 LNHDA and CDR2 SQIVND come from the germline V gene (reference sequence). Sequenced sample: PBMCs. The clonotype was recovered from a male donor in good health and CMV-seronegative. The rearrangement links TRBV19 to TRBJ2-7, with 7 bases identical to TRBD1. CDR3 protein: CASSIDLGTASYEQYF. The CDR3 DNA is TGTGCCAGTAGTATAGATTTAGGGACAGCGAGCTACGAGCAGTACTTC.